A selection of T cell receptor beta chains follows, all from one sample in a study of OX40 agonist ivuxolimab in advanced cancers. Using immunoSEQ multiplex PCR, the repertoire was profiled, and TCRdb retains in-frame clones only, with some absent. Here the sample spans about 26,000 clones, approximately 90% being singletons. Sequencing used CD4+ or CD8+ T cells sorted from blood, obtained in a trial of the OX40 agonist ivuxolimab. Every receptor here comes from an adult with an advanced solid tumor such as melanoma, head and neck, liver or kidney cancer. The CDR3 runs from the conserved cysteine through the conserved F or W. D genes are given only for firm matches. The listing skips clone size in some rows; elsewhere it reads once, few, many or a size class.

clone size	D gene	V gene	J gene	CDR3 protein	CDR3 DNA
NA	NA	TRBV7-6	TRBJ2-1	CASSLGAYNEQFF	TGTGCCAGCAGCTTAGGCGCTTACAATGAGCAGTTCTTC
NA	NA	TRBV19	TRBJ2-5	CATRQETQYF	TGTGCCACGCGTCAAGAGACCCAGTACTTC
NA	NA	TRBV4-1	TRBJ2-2	CASSPAVPRELFF	TGCGCCAGCAGCCCCGCCGTTCCCCGGGAGCTGTTTTTT
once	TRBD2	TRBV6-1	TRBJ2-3	CASSDLAGGPYTQYF	TGTGCCAGCAGTGATCTAGCGGGAGGGCCTTATACGCAGTATTTT
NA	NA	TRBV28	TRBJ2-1	CASDTSYNEQFF	TGTGCCAGCGACACTAGCTACAATGAGCAGTTCTTC
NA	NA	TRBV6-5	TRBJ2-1	CASSFGAYNEQFF	TGTGCCAGCAGTTTCGGGGCCTACAATGAGCAGTTCTTC
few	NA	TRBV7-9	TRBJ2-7	CASSGVEVEQYF	TGTGCCAGCAGCGGGGTTGAGGTCGAGCAGTACTTC
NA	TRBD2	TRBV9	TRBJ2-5	CASSEIAGGGETQYF	TGTGCCAGCAGCGAGATAGCGGGGGGTGGTGAGACCCAGTACTTC
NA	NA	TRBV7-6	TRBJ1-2	CASSLVGAGEDYGYTF	TGTGCCAGCAGCTTAGTTGGGGCGGGGGAGGACTATGGCTACACCTTC
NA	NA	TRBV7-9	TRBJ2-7	CASSLEDALREQYF	TGTGCCAGCAGCTTAGAGGACGCCCTTAGAGAGCAGTACTTC
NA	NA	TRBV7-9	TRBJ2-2	CASSPGRLGHSNTGELFF	TGTGCCAGCAGCCCCGGCCGTCTTGGGCACTCGAACACCGGGGAGCTGTTTTTT
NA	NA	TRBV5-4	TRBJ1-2	CASSLDGDNYGYTF	TGTGCCAGCAGCTTGGACGGAGATAACTATGGCTACACCTTC
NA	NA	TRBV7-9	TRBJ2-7	CASGPGQPWEQYF	TGTGCCAGCGGCCCCGGACAGCCTTGGGAGCAGTACTTC
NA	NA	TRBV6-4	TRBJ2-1	CASARDLYNEQFF	TGTGCCAGCGCCCGGGACCTTTACAATGAGCAGTTCTTC
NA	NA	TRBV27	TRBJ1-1	CASSLSVDTEAFF	TGTGCCAGCAGTTTATCAGTGGACACTGAAGCTTTCTTT
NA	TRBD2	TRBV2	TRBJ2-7	CASRGLAGSYEQYF	TGTGCCAGCCGAGGACTAGCGGGTTCCTACGAGCAGTACTTC
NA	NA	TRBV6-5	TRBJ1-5	CASSYGVLWPQHF	TGTGCCAGCAGTTACGGGGTCTTATGGCCCCAGCATTTT
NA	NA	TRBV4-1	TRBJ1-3	CASSQDRLSGNTIYF	TGCGCCAGCAGCCAAGATAGACTCTCTGGAAACACCATATATTTT
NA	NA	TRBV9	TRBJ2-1	CASSEDDTGGHNEQFF	TGTGCCAGCAGCGAAGACGATACGGGGGGCCACAATGAGCAGTTCTTC
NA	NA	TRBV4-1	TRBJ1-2	CASSQELRWASWEYGYTF	TGCGCCAGCAGCCAAGAATTGCGATGGGCCTCTTGGGAGTATGGCTACACCTTC
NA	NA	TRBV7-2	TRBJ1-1	CASSLPVAMNTEAFF	TGTGCCAGCAGCTTACCCGTCGCAATGAACACTGAAGCTTTCTTT
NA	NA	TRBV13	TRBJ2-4	CASSFLGHIQYF	TGTGCCAGCAGCTTCCTTGGTCACATTCAGTACTTC